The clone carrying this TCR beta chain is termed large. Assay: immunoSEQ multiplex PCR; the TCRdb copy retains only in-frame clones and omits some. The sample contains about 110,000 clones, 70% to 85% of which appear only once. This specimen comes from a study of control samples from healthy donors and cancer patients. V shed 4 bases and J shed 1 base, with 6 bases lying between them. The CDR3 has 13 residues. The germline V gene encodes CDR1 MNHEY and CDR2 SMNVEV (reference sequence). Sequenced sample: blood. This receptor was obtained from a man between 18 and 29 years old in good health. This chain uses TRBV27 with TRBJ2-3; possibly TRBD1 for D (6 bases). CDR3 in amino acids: CASSWTGTDTQYF. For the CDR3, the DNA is TGTGCCAGCAGTTGGACAGGCACAGATACGCAGTATTTT.